Described below is a single TCR beta chain sequence and its context. Its antigen is undetermined. The CDR3 length is 15 residues. After removal of 3 bases from V and 4 bases from J, the junction contained 2 bases not matched to a gene. CDR1 is SGDLS, CDR2 YYNGEE, per germline. The data belong to a study of cytomegalovirus exposure and HLA in healthy donors. Broader study findings: A missense DCLRE1C variant was associated with V- and J-gene trimming of TCR beta chains in a later analysis, and an independent cohort replicated the association. Analysis performed later showed TCR beta chains linked to HLA being more clonally expanded than equally common others. Among TCR beta chains, those listed as cytomegalovirus-associated numbered fewer than 200.

The PCR had 60 Vbeta and 13 Jbeta primers. Authors' data handling: Unique TCR beta chains numbered around 80 million in a later analysis, with around 10 million shared. Assay used: immunoSEQ multiplex PCR; TCRdb lists only in-frame clones, some missing. The V and J calls and clone size are taken from that table; D and trimming were inferred from the DNA. The data contain over 70,000 clones, less than 80% of them singletons. Specimen: PBMCs. This sequence joins TRBV9 and TRBJ1-4, with 11 bases matching TRBD1. The receptor was derived from a woman aged 45-60 years in good health and CMV-seropositive. The CDR3 loop reads CASSGTGGYNEKLFF. The CDR3 DNA reads as TGTGCCAGCAGCGGGACAGGGGGCTATAATGAAAAACTGTTTTTT.